The 30 T cell receptor beta chains reported below all come from one sample, sequenced in a study of shared clonotypes between healthy human individuals. Profiled with immunoSEQ multiplex PCR; TCRdb holds only in-frame clones, not every one. The sample lists about 2.5 million clones; 85% to 95% were seen once. What was sequenced was naive CD4+ T cells from PBMCs. The sample's subset: CD45RA+ positively selected. The origin of the receptors is a young man in good health. Some clones in this sample may be carry-over from other donors' samples.

The CDR3 bases are TGTGCCAGCAGCCAAACCCCGACAGTATCCTACGAGCAGTACTTC. This translates into CASSQTPTVSYEQYF. The rearrangement uses TRBV4-2 and TRBJ2-7; possibly TRBD1 for D (5 bases). V was pared by 2 bases and J by 1 base, with 12 bases between. The CDR3 covers 15 residues. Germline CDR1 is LGHNA and CDR2 is YNFKEQ.

V gene TRBV18 combines with J gene TRBJ2-3; perhaps TRBD2 as D (5 bases). The CDR3 is 15 amino acids. V was clipped by 3 bases and J by 2 bases, with 12 bases between them. Germline CDR1 is KGHSH and CDR2 is LQKENI. The CDR3 sequence: CASSPRGQFTDTQYF. CDR3 DNA sequence: TGTGCCAGCTCACCTCGCGGGCAGTTCACAGATACGCAGTATTTT.

The genes are TRBV5-1 and TRBJ2-5; 8 bases are a match to TRBD2. J lost 6 bases, V lost 4 bases, and 11 bases had no gene match. The CDR3 length is 15 residues. The germline V gene encodes CDR1 SGHRS and CDR2 YFSETQ. CDR3 sequence: CASSLGAGGGKTQYF. CDR3 coding DNA: TGCGCCAGCAGCCTGGGGGCGGGAGGAGGAAAGACCCAGTACTTC.

The J gene is TRBJ2-1, the V gene TRBV4-2; 7 bases are shared with TRBD2. The CDR3 has 14 amino acids. Germline trimming cut 4 bases from V and 9 bases from J; bases unmatched to any gene: 9. Germline V gene lookup returns CDR1 LGHNA and CDR2 YNFKEQ. CDR3 sequence reads: CASSPRTSVGEQFF. Here the CDR3 DNA reads TGTGCCAGCAGCCCCCGGACTAGTGTGGGTGAGCAGTTCTTC.

This rearrangement joins TRBV19 to TRBJ2-3; D is perhaps TRBD2 (5 bases). This CDR3 is 14 amino acids long. V was cut by 4 bases and J by 4 bases, with 12 bases left in between. Per the germline V gene, CDR1 is LNHDA and CDR2 is SQIVND (reference sequence). The CDR3 nucleotides read TGTGCCAGTAGTAGAGCGGTGTGGGCAGATACGCAGTATTTT. Its protein is CASSRAVWADTQYF.

This chain uses TRBV4-1 with TRBJ2-2; 7 bases match TRBD2. V lost 4 bases and J lost 5; bases outside the gene matches: 16. Germline CDR1 reads MGHRA; CDR2 reads YSYEKL. The CDR3 is 18 amino acids. In DNA, the CDR3 is TGCGCCAGCAGCCGGGGGGGTACGCGGCTAGAGGTTACCGGGGAGCTGTTTTTT. It is translated as CASSRGGTRLEVTGELFF.

The chain carries TRBV7-9 and TRBJ2-7, with D tentatively TRBD1 (5 bases). The V gene's germline CDR1 is SEHNR and CDR2 FQNEAQ (reference sequence). The CDR3 runs 15 residues. Trimming removed 0 bases from V and 1 base from J, with 10 bases in between. The CDR3 nucleotides are TGTGCCAGCAGCTTAGCTCAGGGCCTATCCTACGAGCAGTACTTC. It translates to CASSLAQGLSYEQYF.

This rearrangement joins TRBV30 to TRBJ1-6; perhaps TRBD1 as D (6 bases). CDR3 size: 14 residues. Germline loops: CDR1 GTSNPN, CDR2 SVGIG (reference sequence). The V end was cut by 3 bases, the J end by 9 bases, with 15 bases between. The CDR3 region has the DNA TGTGCCTGGAGGGGGACATCGGCAACTTCACCCCTCCACTTT. This encodes CAWRGTSATSPLHF.

The chain employs TRBV11-2 and TRBJ1-3; D call uncertain. Germline CDR1 is SGHAT and CDR2 is FQNNGV. CDR3 length: 13 amino acids. V was shortened by 3 bases and J by 7 bases, with 10 bases between the two germline ends. The CDR3 reads CASSFTSPNTIYF. CDR3 nucleotides: TGTGCCAGCAGCTTCACCTCACCCAACACCATATATTTT.

This chain links TRBV28 with TRBJ1-2; 10 nucleotides agree with TRBD1. The germline V gene has CDR1 MDHEN and CDR2 SYDVKM. The CDR3 extends over 17 amino acids. V lost 5 bases, J lost 7 bases, and 16 bases stayed unmatched. The CDR3 spells CASSPIGPGQGMGGYTF. CDR3 sequence (DNA): TGTGCCAGCAGTCCCATTGGGCCGGGACAGGGGATGGGTGGCTACACCTTC.

This sequence joins TRBV7-2 and TRBJ2-2, with D tentatively TRBD1 (6 bases). V lost 2 bases, J lost 5 bases, and 12 bases lay in between. Germline loops: CDR1 SGHTA, CDR2 FQGNSA. The CDR3 extends over 15 amino acids. The CDR3 coding sequence is TGTGCCAGCAGCTTATATGTGCAGGGGACCGGGGAGCTGTTTTTT. This gives the protein CASSLYVQGTGELFF. Filled out from reference TRBV7-2 and TRBJ2-2, the complete variable domain reads GAGVSQSPSNKVTEKGKDVELRCDPISGHTALYWYRQSLGQGLEFLIYFQGNSAPDKSGLPSDRFSAERTGGSVSTLTIQRTQQEDSAVYLCASSLYVQGTGELFFGEGSRLTVL.

V is TRBV7-8 and J is TRBJ1-2; D gene uncertain. This CDR3 is built from 13 residues. Germline CDR1 SGHVS, CDR2 FQNEAQ. V lost 5 bases to trimming and J lost 1 base, with 8 bases between them. The chain's CDR3 is CASSVSVNYGYTF. The CDR3 DNA reads TGTGCCAGCAGCGTCAGTGTTAACTATGGCTACACCTTC.

The CDR3 DNA is TGTGCCAGCAGAGACAAGTCTAGCGGGGGGAACGATGAGCAGTTCTTC. This sequence encodes CASRDKSSGGNDEQFF. This rearrangement joins TRBV7-3 to TRBJ2-1, with 11 bases matching TRBD2. J lost 8 bases, V lost 6 bases, and 12 bases had no gene match. This CDR3 comprises 16 residues. CDR1 SGHTA and CDR2 FQGTGA come from the germline V gene.

The chain recombines TRBV9 with TRBJ2-3; 8 bases line up with TRBD2. V lost 4 bases to trimming and J lost 4 bases; unmatched junction nucleotides: 11. From germline, CDR1 is SGDLS and CDR2 YYNGEE. CDR3 length: 16 amino acids. The CDR3 protein is CASSPRSGGTPDTQYF. CDR3 coding DNA: TGTGCCAGCAGCCCCAGGAGCGGGGGCACCCCAGATACGCAGTATTTT.

This chain joins TRBV4-3 and TRBJ1-2, with TRBD1 matching over 9 bases. This CDR3 has 17 amino acids. CDR1 is LGHNA, CDR2 YSLEER, per germline. V was clipped by 4 bases and J by 5 bases; unmatched bases: 14. CDR3 sequence (DNA): TGCGCCAGCAGCCCCGGACTCCGGGACAGGGAGTGGTATGGCTACACCTTC. It specifies CASSPGLRDREWYGYTF.

The chain links TRBV25-1 to TRBJ1-1, with unresolved D. Germline loops: CDR1 MGHDK, CDR2 SYGVNS. The CDR3 has 17 residues. Trimming removed 1 base at V and 1 base at J, with 16 bases between. This CDR3 reads CASSESRAGHQNTEAFF. Written as DNA, the CDR3 is TGTGCCAGCAGTGAATCGAGGGCAGGCCATCAGAACACTGAAGCTTTCTTT. Together with reference TRBV25-1 and TRBJ1-1, the CDR3 gives the full variable domain: EADIYQTPRYLVIGTGKKITLECSQTMGHDKMYWYQQDPGMELHLIHYSYGVNSTEKGDLSSESTVSRIRTEHFPLTLESARPSHTSQYLCASSESRAGHQNTEAFFGQGTRLTVV.

This chain links TRBV7-2 with TRBJ2-3, with 9 positions matching TRBD2. V was pared by 1 base and J by 4 bases, with 9 bases of the junction left unmatched. The germline V gene has CDR1 SGHTA and CDR2 FQGNSA. This CDR3 is built from 17 residues. This chain's CDR3 is CASSLGVGGRASDTQYF. Here the CDR3 DNA reads TGTGCCAGCAGCTTAGGAGTCGGCGGGAGGGCCTCAGATACGCAGTATTTT.

This sequence joins TRBV19 and TRBJ1-2; D ambiguous. Germline CDR1 and CDR2: LNHDA and SQIVND (reference sequence). CDR3 size: 10 residues. Deletions cut 7 bases from V and 5 bases from J, with 5 bases between. This CDR3 reads CASKIYGYTF. The CDR3 DNA follows: TGTGCCAGTAAAATTTATGGCTACACCTTC.

Comment on this clone: Germline and junction disagree at one end, which may indicate a read error. This sequence joins TRBV11-2 and TRBJ2-7; 7 bases are a match to TRBD2. The CDR3 totals 15 residues. The germline V gene encodes CDR1 SGHAT and CDR2 FQNNGV. The DNA for the CDR3 is TGTGCCAGCAGCCACCCTGGGACTAACCTGTATCTCCAACTCTTC. Translating it yields CASSHPGTNLYLQLF.

In nucleotides, the CDR3 is TGTGCCAGCAGCTTAGTAGGGGTTGAGGCTTTCTTT. Amino acid sequence: CASSLVGVEAFF. The rearrangement uses TRBV7-2 and TRBJ1-1, with D perhaps matching TRBD1 (5 bases). The V gene lost 1 base and the J gene lost 11 bases, with 11 bases spanning the gap. The CDR3 is 12 amino acids. From germline, CDR1 is SGHTA and CDR2 FQGNSA.

This clone has just one count. J is TRBJ2-7 and V is TRBV6-1; the D call may be TRBD1 or TRBD2 (5 bases each). V lost 8 bases, J lost 6 bases, and 20 bases lay in between. Germline values: CDR1 MNHNS, CDR2 SASEGT. The CDR3 is 14 amino acids. Here the CDR3 DNA reads TGTGCCAGCCGTGTTTCGGCTGTCGGGGCCGAGCAGTACTTC. Its protein product is CASRVSAVGAEQYF.

Note on this clone: Other DNA sequences in this sample translate to the same CDR3. This sequence joins TRBV7-9 and TRBJ2-7; D is unclear. Germline V lookup: CDR1 SEHNR, CDR2 FQNEAQ (reference sequence). With 2 bases removed from V and 0 bases from J, the gap between germline ends came to 8 bases. The CDR3 totals 14 residues. The CDR3 region has the DNA TGTGCCAGCAGCTTACTTGCTGACTCCTACGAGCAGTACTTC. This sequence encodes CASSLLADSYEQYF. Complete variable domain (other parts from reference TRBV7-9 and TRBJ2-7): DTGVSQNPRHKITKRGQNVTFRCDPISEHNRLYWYRQTLGQGPEFLTYFQNEAQLEKSRLLSDRFSAERPKGSFSTLEIQRTEQGDSAMYLCASSLLADSYEQYFGPGTRLTVT.

The chain links TRBV28 to TRBJ1-2, with D unclear. The length of the CDR3 is 14 residues. Germline V lookup: CDR1 MDHEN, CDR2 SYDVKM. V lost 5 bases, J lost 2 bases, and 12 bases lay in between. CDR3 sequence (DNA): TGTGCCAGCAGTCCCACCGGCCTGAACTATGGCTACACCTTC. Amino acids: CASSPTGLNYGYTF.

This rearrangement joins TRBV10-3 to TRBJ2-7; D gene uncertain. Trimming removed 6 bases at V and 2 bases at J, with 11 bases between. This CDR3 has 13 amino acids. Germline lookup yields CDR1 ENHRY and CDR2 SYGVKD. CDR3 DNA sequence: TGTGCCATCAGCTCGGGTGGGCCCTACGAGCAGTACTTC. Translating it yields CAISSGGPYEQYF.

This chain links TRBV9 with TRBJ2-7, with D possibly matching TRBD2 (6 bases). The CDR3 consists of 13 residues. Trimming removed 0 bases at V and 7 bases at J, with 11 bases between. In germline, CDR1 is SGDLS, CDR2 YYNGEE. CDR3 sequence: CASSVATAGEQYF. CDR3 DNA sequence: TGTGCCAGCAGCGTAGCTACGGCGGGGGAGCAGTACTTC.

The chain is built from TRBV27 and TRBJ2-7, with a tentative D call TRBD1 (5 bases). Germline CDR1 MNHEY, CDR2 SMNVEV (reference sequence). The CDR3 is 15 residues long. The V end lost 8 bases, the J end lost 3 bases, and 20 bases lay between the germline ends. The CDR3: CASRTLQGMGYEQYF. The CDR3 nucleotides read TGTGCCAGCCGTACCCTCCAGGGAATGGGCTACGAGCAGTACTTC.

V is TRBV6-5 and J is TRBJ2-7; 10 bases map to TRBD2. Germline CDR1 is MNHEY and CDR2 is SVGAGI. The CDR3 totals 13 residues. V shed 10 bases and J 3 bases; nucleotides not matched to a gene: 6. The CDR3 DNA reads as TGTGCCACCGGGACTAGCGAGAGCTACGAGCAGTACTTC. This encodes CATGTSESYEQYF.

This clone was picked up a small number of times. This chain links TRBV2 with TRBJ1-3, with TRBD1 as a possible D gene (5 bases). CDR1 and CDR2 (germline): SNHLY, FYNNEI. The V end lost 7 bases, the J end lost 4 bases, and 14 bases lay between the germline ends. The CDR3 runs 14 residues. CDR3 protein: CASTQGSYGNTIYF. The CDR3 region has the DNA TGTGCCAGCACTCAGGGCAGCTACGGAAACACCATATATTTT.

V usage is TRBV28 and J usage is TRBJ1-4, with a possible D match to TRBD1 (6 bases). Deletions cut 5 bases from V and 8 bases from J, with 12 bases between. Looked up from germline, CDR1 is MDHEN and CDR2 is SYDVKM. The CDR3 runs 13 residues. For the CDR3, the DNA is TGTGCCAGCAGTCACAGGGTGGGGGAAAAACTGTTTTTT. It specifies CASSHRVGEKLFF.

This clone appeared a single time. This rearrangement joins TRBV4-2 to TRBJ2-7; D might be TRBD2 (7 bases). This CDR3 region has 19 residues. CDR1 LGHNA and CDR2 YNFKEQ come from the germline V gene. V was trimmed by 4 bases and J by 0 bases, leaving 25 bases between them. The chain's CDR3 is CASSRGGRESKLSSYEQYF. In DNA, the CDR3 is TGTGCCAGCAGCCGTGGGGGGCGGGAGTCGAAACTGAGCTCCTACGAGCAGTACTTC.